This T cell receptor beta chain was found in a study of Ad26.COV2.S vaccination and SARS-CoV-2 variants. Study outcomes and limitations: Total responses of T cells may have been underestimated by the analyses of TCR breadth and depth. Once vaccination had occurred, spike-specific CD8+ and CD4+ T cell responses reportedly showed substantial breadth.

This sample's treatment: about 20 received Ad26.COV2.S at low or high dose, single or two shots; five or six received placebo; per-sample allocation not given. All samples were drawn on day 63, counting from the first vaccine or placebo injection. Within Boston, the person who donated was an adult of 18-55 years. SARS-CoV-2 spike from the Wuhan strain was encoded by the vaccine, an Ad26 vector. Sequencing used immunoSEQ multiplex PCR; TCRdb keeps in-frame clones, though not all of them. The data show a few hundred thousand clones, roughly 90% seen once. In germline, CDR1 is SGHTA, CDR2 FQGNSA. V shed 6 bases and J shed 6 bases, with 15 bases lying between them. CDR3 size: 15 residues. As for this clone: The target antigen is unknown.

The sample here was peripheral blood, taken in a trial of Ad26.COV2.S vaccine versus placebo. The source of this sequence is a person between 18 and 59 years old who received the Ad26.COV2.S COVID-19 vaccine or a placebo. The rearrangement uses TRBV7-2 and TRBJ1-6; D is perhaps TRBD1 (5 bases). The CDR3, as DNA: TGTGCCAGCAGGGCGGGGGTGTACCCTAATTCACCCCTCCACTTT. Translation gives CASRAGVYPNSPLHF.